This T cell receptor beta chain was sequenced during a study of T cell clonality in common variable immunodeficiency (dated by TCRdb to 2015 to 2017). Study-level results and caveats: Fewer TCRbeta clones were shared among CVID subjects than among healthy controls (p < 0.0001). Increased TCRbeta clonality was found in CVID subjects compared with healthy controls (t-test p = 0.018), with the increase being most characteristic of about a third of subjects. According to the authors, finding the cause of the higher clonality in CVID would require sequencing the repertoires of T cell subpopulations. Correlations between repertoire features and clinical complications were limited by patient heterogeneity within the CVID cohort. Reportedly, TCRbeta sequences from CVID had fewer deletions and N-nucleotide insertions, and highly modified clones with 13 or more V deletions were absent from CVID. Even though DNA input was equal, the average per sample came to about 74,000 unique sequences for controls compared with around 33,000 for CVID samples.

Including cysteine and phenylalanine, the CDR3 has 16 amino acids. The 39 bases shown cover part of the CDR3, and their frame starts at base 1. CDR1 and CDR2 (LNHNV, YYDKDF) derive from the germline V gene (reference sequence). Clipping removes 5 bases from V and 4 bases from J, with 12 as the unmatched junction base count. For sequencing input, CVID and control samples contributed equivalent amounts of genomic DNA. For every sample, a 60 bp segment covering the rearranged TCRbeta CDR3 region was amplified and then sequenced. The immunoSEQ assay, a bias-corrected multiplex PCR with high-throughput sequencing, was employed for TCRbeta amplification. In the paper's pipeline: Every unique nucleotide sequence counted as a clone and was annotated with V, D and J genes, copy number and frequency. Sequences were labeled productive if in frame, and non-productive if out of frame or containing stop codons. As previously described, clonality was computed from Shannon's entropy. The predicted amino acid sequences of productive clones were used to derive the mean CDR3 Kyte-Doolittle hydropathy. Using the R hclust function, scaled V gene usage was clustered hierarchically with Manhattan distance and complete linkage. Clone sharing by CDR3 amino acid sequence was assessed by resampling 12 repertoires per group over 100 rounds. The repertoires were searched for around 70 published EBV-specific and approximately 250 published CMV-specific TCRbeta sequences. A couple of CVID samples that yielded fewer than 10,000 sequences were excluded from the analysis, so approximately 40 CVID repertoires were retained. In its TCRdb copy, this immuneACCESS table keeps in-frame sequences only and misses some clones. Where compared with another copy, unresolved V genes explain less than half of these, and the others have no known cause. That table gives V, J and clone size, and the DNA gave D and trimming. This sample has 35,000 to 50,000 clones in the table, none counted a single time. The ten largest account for approximately 1.4% of the sample.

In this sample, this clone turned up many times. Its antigen is currently not known. The DNA ends 3 residues before the CDR3 does, and the rest of the CDR3 is filled in from the germline J gene. Both CVID patients and healthy controls were predominantly of Caucasian heritage. From each donor, roughly 4.5 to 8.5 ml of heparinized peripheral whole blood was collected. Genomic DNA from adults with common variable immune deficiency (CVID) and from healthy adult controls was used to sequence TCRbeta CDR3 repertoires. The control group was made up of some 22 healthy adult volunteers (about ten male and 12 female) whose ages ranged from 23 to 66 years, with a mean age of roughly 33. Diluted blood was density-centrifuged over Hypaque 1077 or Ficoll-Paque to isolate peripheral blood mononuclear cells. Genomic DNA was extracted from unsorted mononuclear cells by Qiagen column purification or by a centrifugation-based method.

This chain joins TRBV15 to TRBJ2-5; 8 bases in the junction line up with TRBD1. Sequencing used peripheral blood mononuclear cells. This TCR was sampled from a person aged 18 to 70 in good health. The encoded CDR3 is CATSGQTTGGGETQYF. The DNA read from the CDR3 is TGTGCCACCAGCGGACAGACTACAGGGGGAGGAGAGACC. Outside the CDR3, residues come from the reference TRBV15 and TRBJ2-5 proteins, so the full variable domain is: DAMVIQNPRYQVTQFGKPVTLSCSQTLNHNVMYWYQQKSSQAPKLLFHYYDKDFNNEADTPDNFQSRRPNTSFCFLDIRSPGLGDTAMYLCATSGQTTGGGETQYFGPGTRLLVL.